A selection of T cell receptor beta chains follows, all from one sample in a study of T-cell reconstitution after alpha-beta-depleted transplantation in children. TCRdb reprocessed the PCR reads with MiXCR, giving one entry per CDR3 protein. The data show 240,000 or so distinct CDR3 sequences, more than 10% seen once. The material sequenced was PBMCs from the stem cell graft donor, taken from the stem cell graft. The receptors come from a human donor who donated a stem cell graft to a child with acute lymphoblastic leukemia. Each CDR3 is given with its conserved first and last residue. A D gene is named only where the DNA matches it firmly. Rows may omit the clone size; those that give it use once, few, many or a size class.

-,many,TRBV5-1,TRBJ1-5,CASSLTGAESQHF,TGCGCCAGCAGCTTGACAGGAGCGGAGTCCCAGCATTTT
-,many,TRBV12-3/TRBV12-4,TRBJ1-5,CASSLAGHQPQHF,TGTGCCAGCAGTTTAGCAGGGCATCAGCCCCAGCATTTT
-,many,TRBV5-1,TRBJ2-2,CASSFSTGELFF,TGCGCCAGCAGCTTTTCCACCGGGGAGCTGTTTTTT
TRBD1,many,TRBV7-2,TRBJ2-7,CASSQNAGTGVREQYF,TGTGCCAGCAGCCAAAATGCCGGGACAGGGGTACGTGAGCAGTACTTC
-,many,TRBV29-1,TRBJ1-2,CSVEWGLGYTF,TGCAGCGTTGAATGGGGACTGGGCTACACCTTC
-,-,TRBV5-1,TRBJ2-3,CASSSGGDAADTQYF,TGCGCCAGCAGCTCAGGGGGGGATGCCGCAGATACGCAGTATTTT
-,many,TRBV12-3/TRBV12-4,TRBJ2-5,CASSPLVPKETQYF,TGTGCCAGCAGCCCCCTCGTCCCAAAAGAGACCCAGTACTTC
-,many,TRBV24-1,TRBJ2-1,CATSDLRSGSSYNEQFF,TGTGCCACCAGTGATTTGCGTTCCGGCAGCTCCTACAATGAGCAGTTCTTC
-,many,TRBV5-1,TRBJ2-7,CASSLGYSYEQYF,TGCGCCAGCAGCTTGGGGTACTCCTACGAGCAGTACTTC
TRBD2,many,TRBV12-3/TRBV12-4,TRBJ2-3,CASSSGLAGGMDTQYF,TGTGCCAGCAGCTCCGGACTAGCGGGAGGAATGGATACGCAGTATTTT
-,many,TRBV20-1,TRBJ2-3,CSAIGYTDTQYF,TGCAGTGCTATCGGATACACAGATACGCAGTATTTT
TRBD1,many,TRBV10-3,TRBJ2-3,CATRTGMEDTQYF,TGTGCCACCCGGACAGGGATGGAAGATACGCAGTATTTT